A single sample is the source of the 23 T cell receptor beta chains below, sequenced in a study of cytomegalovirus exposure and HLA in healthy donors. It was with 60 Vbeta and 13 Jbeta primers that the PCR ran. Generated by immunoSEQ multiplex PCR, the TCRdb table keeps only in-frame clones and is missing some. The repertoire consists of over 70,000 clones, with more than 70% occurring once and the leading ten covering around 2.5%. Material for sequencing was PBMCs. The receptors here all came from a male donor in good health and CMV-seropositive.

The chain joins TRBV29-1 to TRBJ2-3, with 10 bases aligning to TRBD2. Germline assignment: CDR1 SQVTM and CDR2 ANQGSEA. The V gene end was trimmed by 5 bases and the J gene end by 4 bases; junction bases not matched to a gene: 6. The CDR3 spans 14 residues. CDR3: CSVFPGLAADTQYF. The CDR3 nucleotides are TGCAGCGTTTTCCCAGGACTAGCGGCAGATACGCAGTATTTT.

This clone was observed a single time. The chain joins TRBV29-1 to TRBJ1-1; TRBD1 aligns across 9 bases. This CDR3 contains 15 residues. The germline V gene encodes CDR1 SQVTM and CDR2 ANQGSEA. The V and J ends lost 7 bases and 4 bases, in that order; junction bases with no gene match: 13. The CDR3 region is CSDAGTGQGRTEAFF. The CDR3 bases are TGCAGCGACGCCGGGACAGGGCAGGGACGCACTGAAGCTTTCTTT. Supplemented by reference TRBV29-1 and TRBJ1-1, the full variable domain reads SAVISQKPSRDICQRGTSLTIQCQVDSQVTMMFWYRQQPGQSLTLIATANQGSEATYESGFVIDKFPISRPNLTFSTLTVSNMSPEDSSIYLCSDAGTGQGRTEAFFGQGTRLTVV.

The rearrangement uses TRBV28 and TRBJ1-5; TRBD1 aligns across 8 bases. This CDR3 contains 15 residues. The ends lost 5 bases at V and 3 bases at J; junction bases unmatched: 6. Per germline, CDR1 MDHEN and CDR2 SYDVKM. CDR3 bases: TGTGCCAGCAGTGGCGGACAGGGACACAATCAGCCCCAGCATTTT. Residues: CASSGGQGHNQPQHF. Full variable domain (rest looked up from reference TRBV28 and TRBJ1-5): DVKVTQSSRYLVKRTGEKVFLECVQDMDHENMFWYRQDPGLGLRLIYFSYDVKMKEKGDIPEGYSVSREKKERFSLILESASTNQTSMYLCASSGGQGHNQPQHFGDGTRLSIL.

This clone occurred once. This sequence joins TRBV4-1 and TRBJ2-3; possibly TRBD2 for D (6 bases). The CDR3 extends over 17 amino acids. Looked up from germline, CDR1 is MGHRA and CDR2 is YSYEKL. V dropped 1 base and J dropped 1 base, with 15 bases sitting between them. The CDR3 loop reads CASSQVPRERGTDTQYF. The CDR3 DNA reads TGCGCCAGCAGCCAAGTACCCCGGGAGAGGGGCACAGATACGCAGTATTTT.

Written as DNA, the CDR3 is TGCGCCAGCAGCCAGGTTGAGTTTGCAGATACGCAGTATTTT. This gives the protein CASSQVEFADTQYF. The chain is built from TRBV4-3 and TRBJ2-3; D is unclear. Germline V CDR1 and CDR2: LGHNA, YSLEER. The length of the CDR3 is 14 residues. V shed 3 bases and J shed 4 bases, with 11 bases lying between them.

To note about this clone: One end of the junction does not line up with germline, which may come from a read error. The CDR3 sequence: CASTLAGASTDTQYF. For the CDR3, the DNA is TGTGCCAGCACCTTAGCGGGAGCTAGCACAGATACGCAGTATTTT. The J gene is TRBJ2-3, the V gene TRBV7-6, with 9 bases identical to TRBD2. The CDR3 has 15 residues. Germline CDR1 is SGHVS and CDR2 is FNYEAQ. Using reference TRBV7-6 and TRBJ2-3 for the parts outside the CDR3, the full variable domain is GAGVSQSPRYKVTKRGQDVALRCDPISGHVSLYWYRQALGQGPEFLTYFNYEAQQDKSGLPNDRFSAERPEGSISTLTIQRTEQRDSAMYRCASTLAGASTDTQYFGPGTRLTVL.

Details on this clone: At the DNA level, this CDR3 is encoded by other sequences in the same sample as well. This rearrangement joins TRBV30 to TRBJ1-3; a weak D match, TRBD1 (5 bases). The V gene lost 3 bases and the J gene lost 0 bases, with 12 bases spanning the gap. Germline V gene data show CDR1 as GTSNPN and CDR2 as SVGIG (reference sequence). The CDR3 loop spans 15 amino acids. The chain's CDR3 is CAWSPDRLSGNTIYF. The CDR3 bases are TGTGCCTGGAGCCCCGACAGACTCTCTGGAAACACCATATATTTT.

This sequence joins TRBV7-2 and TRBJ1-2; 9 bases are shared with TRBD1. The CDR3 spans 16 residues. V lost 3 bases and J lost 6; bases outside the gene matches: 11. Germline-derived CDR1 and CDR2 are SGHTA and FQGNSA. DNA of the CDR3: TGTGCCAGCAGCTTTCCGGGACAGGGAAGAGAGGATGGCTACACCTTC. This sequence encodes CASSFPGQGREDGYTF.

J is TRBJ2-7 and V is TRBV29-1; TRBD1 might be the D (6 bases). Germline V lookup: CDR1 SQVTM, CDR2 ANQGSEA. The CDR3 extends over 12 amino acids. Trimming took off 3 bases at V and 2 bases at J, with 8 bases between the two ends. The CDR3 sequence is CSVEDRTYEQYF. CDR3 nucleotide sequence: TGCAGCGTTGAGGACAGAACCTACGAGCAGTACTTC.

J is TRBJ1-2 and V is TRBV15, with 7 bases lining up with TRBD1. Looked up from germline, CDR1 is LNHNV and CDR2 is YYDKDF (reference sequence). Trimming took 3 bases from V and 2 from J; bases not matched to a gene: 12. CDR3 size: 17 residues. CDR3 in amino acids: CATSSFYRGSPNYGYTF. CDR3 coding DNA: TGTGCCACCAGCAGTTTCTACAGGGGTAGCCCCAACTATGGCTACACCTTC.

This clone was found a few times. The rearrangement uses TRBV29-1 and TRBJ1-3; possibly TRBD1 for D (5 bases). Trimming left V 1 base short and J 0 bases short, with 10 bases between. There are 15 residues in the CDR3. CDR1 SQVTM and CDR2 ANQGSEA come from the germline V gene. CDR3 residues: CSVEGKGASGNTIYF. In DNA form, the CDR3 reads TGCAGCGTTGAAGGCAAAGGGGCCTCTGGAAACACCATATATTTT.

This clone was seen once. The J gene is TRBJ2-3, the V gene TRBV6-4; D remains ambiguous. The CDR3 loop spans 19 amino acids. Germline values: CDR1 MRHNA, CDR2 SNTAGT. Trimming stripped 0 bases from V and 2 bases from J, with 21 bases between. CDR3 DNA: TGTGCCAGCAGTGACTCGAGAAGATTGGAGATGATTACCACAGATACGCAGTATTTT. It codes for CASSDSRRLEMITTDTQYF.

This clone was counted a few times. The V call is TRBV7-2, the J call TRBJ2-7; the D is unclear. Germline CDR1 is SGHTA and CDR2 is FQGNSA. The CDR3 spans 11 residues. Trimming stripped 5 bases from V and 12 bases from J, with 14 bases between. The CDR3: CASSPVPVAYF. Written as DNA, the CDR3 is TGTGCCAGCAGCCCAGTCCCCGTGGCGTACTTC.

This CDR3 is CASSGQGPPNEQFF. In DNA form, the CDR3 reads TGTGCCAGCTCAGGACAGGGCCCCCCCAATGAGCAGTTCTTC. The chain uses TRBV18 and TRBJ2-1, with 8 bases fitting TRBD1. Germline V lookup: CDR1 KGHSH, CDR2 LQKENI. The V gene end was trimmed by 5 bases and the J gene end by 6 bases; junction bases not matched to a gene: 6. The CDR3 runs to 14 residues.

The V and J genes are TRBV14 and TRBJ2-7; 9 nucleotides align to TRBD1. The J segment lost 7 bases and the V segment lost 4 bases, leaving 8 bases of the junction unmatched. The germline V gene has CDR1 SGHDN and CDR2 FVKESK. This CDR3 has 14 residues. In DNA form, the CDR3 reads TGTGCCAGCAGCCTAGGGACAGGGATTGGGGAGCAGTACTTC. It yields the protein CASSLGTGIGEQYF.

V gene TRBV4-1 combines with J gene TRBJ1-4, with 7 bases lining up with TRBD1. Germline V gene sequence: CDR1 MGHRA, CDR2 YSYEKL. V lost 6 bases and J lost 4; bases outside the gene matches: 8. This CDR3 contains 15 residues. CDR3 sequence reads: CASSSSGGNNEKLFF. CDR3 bases: TGCGCCAGCAGTTCTTCAGGGGGTAATAATGAAAAACTGTTTTTT.

The CDR3 nucleotides read TGCGCCAGCAGCCGCGGAATAAAGGCGGGAGGGCCCGGAAATGAGCAGTTCTTC. Its translation is CASSRGIKAGGPGNEQFF. This chain joins TRBV5-1 and TRBJ2-1, with TRBD2 matching over 9 bases. This CDR3 is built from 18 residues. V was pared by 4 bases and J by 7 bases, with 18 bases of the junction left unmatched. Germline V gives CDR1 SGHRS, CDR2 YFSETQ.

The chain uses TRBV6-5 and TRBJ2-5, with D possibly being TRBD2 (6 bases). The CDR3 runs to 13 residues. CDR1 and CDR2 (germline): MNHEY, SVGAGI. Trimming removed 5 bases from V and 4 bases from J, with 11 bases in between. CDR3 region: CASSPGGSETQYF. Here the CDR3 DNA reads TGTGCCAGCAGTCCTGGGGGGTCAGAGACCCAGTACTTC.

The chain links TRBV18 to TRBJ1-6; no firm D call. The CDR3 contains 13 residues. Germline assignment: CDR1 KGHSH and CDR2 LQKENI. V was pared by 6 bases and J by 7 bases, with 10 bases between. The CDR3 DNA sequence: TGTGCCAGCTCGCCCCAAGCGAATTCACCCCTCCACTTT. This encodes CASSPQANSPLHF.

The rearrangement links TRBV29-1 to TRBJ2-1, with 9 nucleotides matching TRBD1. CDR1 and CDR2 from the germline V gene are SQVTM and ANQGSEA. Trimming took 7 bases from V and 4 from J; bases not matched to a gene: 8. The CDR3 consists of 14 residues. For the CDR3, the DNA is TGCAGCGGCTTGGGACAGGGCACGTACAATGAGCAGTTCTTC. Translated: CSGLGQGTYNEQFF.

For this clone: One junction end disagrees with the germline gene, perhaps due to a read error. The chain combines TRBV7-9 with TRBJ1-1; 8 nucleotides align to TRBD1. From germline, CDR1 is SEHNR and CDR2 FQNEAQ (reference sequence). The CDR3 extends over 14 amino acids. The CDR3 region is CSSSLDRGGTEAFF. Here the CDR3 DNA reads TGTTCCAGCAGCTTAGACAGGGGTGGCACTGAAGCTTTCTTT.

The CDR3 nucleotides read TGTGCCAGCAGCTTAGACACCACCTATGGCTACACCTTC. Amino acid sequence: CASSLDTTYGYTF. This chain connects TRBV7-9 to TRBJ1-2; unclear D gene. Deletions cut 1 base from V and 4 bases from J, with 7 bases between. This CDR3 is 13 amino acids long. Germline lookup yields CDR1 SEHNR and CDR2 FQNEAQ (reference sequence).

This clone was counted at least ten times. The V call is TRBV2, the J call TRBJ2-3, with 7 bases identical to TRBD2. Germline CDR1 is SNHLY and CDR2 is FYNNEI. The CDR3 consists of 15 residues. The junction had 11 bases not matched to a gene; V was cut back by 5 bases and J by 6 bases. The CDR3 spells CASSSLPTSRDTQYF. In nucleotides, the CDR3 is TGTGCCAGCAGTTCCCTTCCGACTAGCCGGGATACGCAGTATTTT.